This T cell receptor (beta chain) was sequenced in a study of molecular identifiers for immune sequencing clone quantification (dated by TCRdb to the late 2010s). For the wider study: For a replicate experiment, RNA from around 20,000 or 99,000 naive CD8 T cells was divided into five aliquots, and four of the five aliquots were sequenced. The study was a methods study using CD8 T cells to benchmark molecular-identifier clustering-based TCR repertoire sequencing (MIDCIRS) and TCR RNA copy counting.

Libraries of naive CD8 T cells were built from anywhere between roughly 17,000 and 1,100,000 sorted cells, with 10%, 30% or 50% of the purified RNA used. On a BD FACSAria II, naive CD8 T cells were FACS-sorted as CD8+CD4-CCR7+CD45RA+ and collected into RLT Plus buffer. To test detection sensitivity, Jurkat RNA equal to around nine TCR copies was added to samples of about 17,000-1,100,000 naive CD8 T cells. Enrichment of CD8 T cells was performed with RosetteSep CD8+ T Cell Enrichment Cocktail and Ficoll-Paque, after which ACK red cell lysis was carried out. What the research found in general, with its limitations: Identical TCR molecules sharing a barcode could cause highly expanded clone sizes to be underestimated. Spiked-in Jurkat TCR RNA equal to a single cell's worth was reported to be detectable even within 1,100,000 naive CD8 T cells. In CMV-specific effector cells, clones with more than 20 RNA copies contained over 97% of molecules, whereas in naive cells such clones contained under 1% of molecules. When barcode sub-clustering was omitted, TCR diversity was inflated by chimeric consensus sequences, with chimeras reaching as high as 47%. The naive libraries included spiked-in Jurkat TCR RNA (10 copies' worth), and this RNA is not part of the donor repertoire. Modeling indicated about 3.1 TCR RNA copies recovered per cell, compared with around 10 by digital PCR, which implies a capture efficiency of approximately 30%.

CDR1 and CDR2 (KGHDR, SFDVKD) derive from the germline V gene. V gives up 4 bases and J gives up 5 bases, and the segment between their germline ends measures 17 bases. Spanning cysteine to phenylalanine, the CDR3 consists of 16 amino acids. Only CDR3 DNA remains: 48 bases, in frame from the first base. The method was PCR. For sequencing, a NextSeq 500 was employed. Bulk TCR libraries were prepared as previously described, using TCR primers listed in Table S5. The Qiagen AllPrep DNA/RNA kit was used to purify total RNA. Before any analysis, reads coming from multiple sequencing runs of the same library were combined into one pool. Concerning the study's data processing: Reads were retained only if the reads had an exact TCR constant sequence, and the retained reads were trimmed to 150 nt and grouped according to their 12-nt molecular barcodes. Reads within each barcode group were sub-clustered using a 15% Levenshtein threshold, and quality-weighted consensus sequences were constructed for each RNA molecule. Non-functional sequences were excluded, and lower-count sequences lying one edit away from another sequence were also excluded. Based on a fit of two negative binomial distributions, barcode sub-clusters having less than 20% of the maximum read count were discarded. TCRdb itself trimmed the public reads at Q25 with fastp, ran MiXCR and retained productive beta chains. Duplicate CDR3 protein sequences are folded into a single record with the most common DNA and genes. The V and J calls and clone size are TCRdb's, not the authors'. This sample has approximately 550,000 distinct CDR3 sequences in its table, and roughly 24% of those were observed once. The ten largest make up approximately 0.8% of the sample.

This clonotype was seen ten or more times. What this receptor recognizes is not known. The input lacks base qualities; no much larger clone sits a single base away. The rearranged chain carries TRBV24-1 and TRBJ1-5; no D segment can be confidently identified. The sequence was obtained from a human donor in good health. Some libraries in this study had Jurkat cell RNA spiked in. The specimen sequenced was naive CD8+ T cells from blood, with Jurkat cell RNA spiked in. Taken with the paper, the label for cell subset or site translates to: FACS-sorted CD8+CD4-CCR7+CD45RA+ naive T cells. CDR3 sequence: CATSDYVPLKYQPQHF. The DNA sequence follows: TGTGCCACCAGTGACTACGTCCCGCTGAAATATCAGCCCCAGCATTTT.